The 3 T cell receptor beta chains reported below all come from one sample, sequenced in a study of blood T cell repertoires in COVID-19. The protocol was immunoSEQ multiplex PCR, while the TCRdb copy is restricted to in-frame clones and leaves out a portion. There are 210,000 or so clones in the sample; roughly 82% occur only once, and roughly 12% lies in the top ten. The sample comprised peripheral blood. The receptor source for this set is a woman in her thirties or forties with acute or convalescent COVID-19.

The J gene is TRBJ1-2, the V gene TRBV11-2; no clear D gene. Germline V gives CDR1 SGHAT, CDR2 FQNNGV. The V end was cut by 3 bases, the J end by 8 bases, with 10 bases between. There are 12 residues in the CDR3. Written as DNA, the CDR3 is TGTGCCAGCAGCTTGTTGACTGAGGGCTACACCTTC. Residues: CASSLLTEGYTF.

The chain recombines TRBV11-2 with TRBJ1-5, with no clear D. The CDR3 spans 14 residues. V shed 8 bases and J shed 0 bases, with 11 bases lying between them. CDR1 SGHAT and CDR2 FQNNGV come from the germline V gene. The DNA for the CDR3 is TGTGCCAGCGCGAAGTACTTTAGCAATCAGCCCCAGCATTTT. Translation: CASAKYFSNQPQHF.

The chain couples TRBV6-5 to TRBJ2-7; 9 bases line up with TRBD2. There are 15 residues in the CDR3. Germline CDR1 and CDR2: MNHEY and SVGAGI. Trimming at V came to 7 bases and at J to 6 bases, leaving 13 bases not matched to a gene. CDR3 amino acids: CASKQGFGLASEQYF. As DNA, the CDR3 is TGTGCCAGCAAGCAGGGATTCGGACTAGCGAGCGAGCAGTACTTC.